Given below is one TCR beta chain in context. This sample is part of a study of blood T cell repertoires in COVID-19. The CDR3 runs 16 residues. The J segment lost 3 bases and the V segment lost 6 bases, leaving 11 bases of the junction unmatched. Germline-derived CDR1 and CDR2 are MRHNA and SNTAGT. During active infection, Seattle patients enrolled and were then monitored through disease. In the authors' workflow: Amplifying reference gene primers gave estimates of nucleated cell counts. Generated by immunoSEQ multiplex PCR, the TCRdb table keeps only in-frame clones and is missing some. Clone size and V and J calls were adopted from that table, with D and trimming inferred from the DNA. The table shows some 290,000 clones, with 86% occurring only once.

Sequenced sample: peripheral blood. The chain employs TRBV6-4 and TRBJ2-5, with 9 bases that match TRBD1. This clonotype originated in a woman aged 25 to 45 with COVID-19, enrolled during active disease. The CDR3 reads CASSAVGTGSKETQYF. CDR3 coding DNA: TGTGCCAGCAGCGCGGTCGGGACAGGGTCTAAAGAGACCCAGTACTTC.